The clone carrying this TCR beta chain was seen ten or more times. The antigen remains unidentified. The library was built from roughly 400 ng RNA with molecular barcoded adaptors for alpha/delta and beta/gamma chains. In TCRdb, the reads were re-called with MiXCR into one record per CDR3 protein. Among more than 100,000 distinct CDR3 sequences listed, roughly an eighth were seen once. This entry belongs to a study of read filtering for tumor transcriptome and immune sequencing. The CDR3 loop spans 15 amino acids. Germline-derived CDR1 and CDR2 are LGHNT and FRNRAP. Trimming took 3 bases from V and 0 from J, leaving 8 bases between them. General study results and limits: Dropping single-read clonotypes raised IR-seq and RNA-seq shared-clonotype correlation. In IR-seq, single-read clonotypes were roughly 80% of clonotypes but around 3.4% of reads.

Source material: a population of CD138-negative cells sorted from bone marrow. The rearrangement joins TRBV12-5 to TRBJ1-4; the D gene is possibly TRBD1 (5 bases). This TCR came from a donor over 35 with multiple myeloma. In DNA, the CDR3 is TGTGCTAGTGGTTTCACGGGGGCAACTAATGAAAAACTGTTTTTT. It is translated as CASGFTGATNEKLFF.